Presented here are 22 T cell receptor beta chains from one specimen sequenced in a study of regulatory T cells in long-lasting Graves disease. For TCR beta, libraries came from iRepertoire HTBI primers and Arm-PCR of CDR3 regions. Each CDR3 protein is one row after TCRdb ran MiXCR on the multiplex PCR reads. The data show around 500,000 distinct CDR3 sequences, 15% to 20% seen once. Time point reported: newly diagnosed GD, antithyroid drugs for less than 3 months. Extracted PBMC RNA gave rise to the TCR library. The same sample was also studied in work on T cells in Graves' hyperthyroidism and ophthalmopathy.

Sequences were derived from peripheral blood mononuclear cells (PBMCs), sampled at new diagnosis, from a patient treated with antithyroid drugs. All receptors come from a woman aged 35-65 years with Graves disease.

Only a few counts were recorded for this clonotype. V gene TRBV12-3 or TRBV12-4 combines with J gene TRBJ1-3; no definite D call. V was pared by 7 bases and J by 4 bases, with 8 bases between. This CDR3 region has 12 residues. The CDR3 bases are TGTGCCAGCACCTTGACAGGAAACACCATATATTTT. The encoded protein is CASTLTGNTIYF.

With regard to this clonotype: A much bigger clone sits one base away, suggesting this may be a read error. The chain combines TRBV2 with TRBJ2-2; no clear D. The ends were cut back, 5 bases at V and 1 base at J, with 5 bases in the middle. The V gene's germline CDR1 is SNHLY and CDR2 FYNNEI. The CDR3 has 13 amino acids. The CDR3 DNA follows: TGTGCCAGCAGTAATAAGAACACCGGGGAGCTGTTTTTT. Amino acids: CASSNKNTGELFF.

This clonotype was picked up many times. The CDR3 DNA reads TGTGCCAGCTCACGCGACGGGACAGCCAGCAACTATGGCTACACCTTC. This translates into CASSRDGTASNYGYTF. The J gene is TRBJ1-2, the V gene TRBV18, with TRBD1 identical over 7 bases. Germline lookup yields CDR1 KGHSH and CDR2 LQKENI. The CDR3 extends over 16 amino acids. V dropped 4 bases and J dropped 2; count of bases not matched to a gene: 10.

This clonotype was seen ten or more times. The chain combines TRBV11-1 with TRBJ1-1; D is ambiguous. The CDR3 is 17 residues long. Germline assignment: CDR1 SGHAT and CDR2 FQDESV (reference sequence). The V and J ends lost 4 bases and 0 bases respectively, with 18 bases between them. The CDR3 bases are TGTGCCAGCAGCTCCCGCACGGTGGGCAGCTTGAACACTGAAGCTTTCTTT. As protein: CASSSRTVGSLNTEAFF.

V and J are TRBV7-9 and TRBJ2-6; D is unclear. The V end was cut by 5 bases, the J end by 0 bases, with 8 bases between. The CDR3 is made up of 15 amino acids. CDR1 SEHNR and CDR2 FQNEAQ come from the germline V gene (reference sequence). The DNA of the CDR3 is TGTGCCAGCAGCGCCGGTGGCTCTGGGGCCAACGTCCTGACTTTC. Encoded protein: CASSAGGSGANVLTF.

This clonotype was seen at least ten times. The chain uses TRBV19 and TRBJ1-5, with 7 bases fitting TRBD1. The J segment lost 0 bases and the V segment lost 5 bases, leaving 7 bases of the junction unmatched. The CDR3 runs 16 residues. Germline V gene sequence: CDR1 LNHDA, CDR2 SQIVND (reference sequence). The CDR3: CASSARTGDSNQPQHF. DNA of the CDR3: TGTGCCAGTAGTGCCCGGACAGGCGATAGCAATCAGCCCCAGCATTTT.

The V and J genes are TRBV18 and TRBJ2-7, with D tentatively TRBD1 (6 bases). Trimming pared 5 bases from V and 2 bases from J, leaving 19 bases between. CDR1 and CDR2 from the germline V gene are KGHSH and LQKENI. This CDR3 is 16 amino acids long. CDR3 region: CASSKLAGTRTYEQYF. The CDR3 DNA reads TGTGCCAGCTCAAAATTAGCCGGGACACGCACCTACGAGCAGTACTTC.

The chain is built from TRBV12-3 or TRBV12-4 and TRBJ1-1; maybe TRBD1 (5 bases). CDR3 length: 14 residues. Trimming removed 5 bases from V and 3 bases from J, with 13 bases in between. CDR3 bases: TGTGCCAGCAGTCCTCAGGGTTCTTACACTGAAGCTTTCTTT. Amino acids: CASSPQGSYTEAFF.

This clonotype was counted at least ten times. J is TRBJ1-2 and V is TRBV12-3 or TRBV12-4; D not resolved. The V end lost 1 base, the J end lost 4 bases, and 7 bases lay between the germline ends. This CDR3 has 13 residues. CDR3 amino acids: CASSLGRIYGYTF. CDR3 coding DNA: TGTGCCAGCAGTTTAGGGCGGATCTATGGCTACACCTTC.

This clonotype was recorded at least ten times. The genes are TRBV20-1 and TRBJ2-1, with D possibly being TRBD2 (7 bases). The V and J ends lost 4 bases and 4 bases respectively, with 17 bases between them. The CDR3 consists of 15 residues. The germline gives CDR1 DFQATT, CDR2 SNEGSKA (reference sequence). DNA of the CDR3: TGCAGTGCTACCCGAGGGGGGGGAGAATACAATGAGCAGTTCTTC. Translation gives CSATRGGGEYNEQFF.

V and J are TRBV5-1 and TRBJ2-2; 7 bases agree with TRBD2. Germline V gene sequence: CDR1 SGHRS, CDR2 YFSETQ. The CDR3 consists of 15 residues. V dropped 6 bases and J dropped 6; count of bases not matched to a gene: 11. CDR3 in DNA: TGCGCCAGCACCCTAGTGGGAGGGTCCGCCGGGGAGCTGTTTTTT. Translation gives CASTLVGGSAGELFF.

This clonotype was seen a handful of times. The chain recombines TRBV7-3 with TRBJ1-1; 7 bases fit TRBD1. From germline, CDR1 is SGHTA and CDR2 FQGTGA. The CDR3 covers 14 residues. J gave up 4 bases and V 5 bases, and 7 bases lay outside the gene matches. The CDR3 region is CASSHDRESTEAFF. The CDR3 DNA reads TGTGCCAGCAGCCATGACAGGGAGAGCACTGAAGCTTTCTTT.

This clonotype was detected only a few times. The chain combines TRBV5-5 with TRBJ2-5, with 7 bases matching TRBD2. CDR3 length equals 15 residues. Germline V gives CDR1 SGHKS, CDR2 YYEKEE (reference sequence). With 4 bases clipped from V and 2 bases from J, the junction kept 8 bases outside the gene matches. CDR3 loop: CASSRQAGIQETQYF. Written as DNA, the CDR3 is TGTGCCAGCAGCCGTCAAGCGGGGATTCAAGAGACCCAGTACTTC.

The rearrangement links TRBV6-5 to TRBJ2-7; 12 bases are a match to TRBD1. Trimming at V came to 6 bases and at J to 5 bases, leaving 11 bases not matched to a gene. CDR1 is MNHEY and CDR2 is SVGAGI in the germline V gene. CDR3 length: 16 amino acids. The CDR3 region is CASSYEPGQGANEQYF. The CDR3, as DNA: TGTGCCAGCAGCTACGAACCGGGACAGGGGGCGAACGAGCAGTACTTC.

There are many counts of this clonotype. The chain has TRBV11-2 and TRBJ2-7, with a tentative D call TRBD2 (7 bases). Looked up from germline, CDR1 is SGHAT and CDR2 is FQNNGV. The CDR3 is 16 amino acids. The V gene lost 1 base and the J gene lost 0 bases, with 13 bases spanning the gap. Here the CDR3 DNA reads TGTGCCAGCAGCTTAGTATTAGGGGGGGCCTCCTACGAGCAGTACTTC. Translating gives CASSLVLGGASYEQYF.

This clonotype was found many times. This sequence joins TRBV5-1 and TRBJ2-7; TRBD1 is a possible D gene (6 bases). V lost 5 bases and J 2 bases, leaving 11 bases between the germline ends. The CDR3 has 13 residues. Germline lookup yields CDR1 SGHRS and CDR2 YFSETQ. CDR3: CASSRDTTYEQYF. The CDR3, as DNA: TGCGCCAGCAGTCGGGACACAACCTACGAGCAGTACTTC.

There are many counts of this clonotype. J is TRBJ2-5 and V is TRBV11-3; possibly TRBD1 for D (6 bases). Trimming left V 5 bases short and J 4 bases short, with 20 bases between. The germline V gene has CDR1 SGHNT and CDR2 YENEEA. The CDR3 loop spans 16 amino acids. In DNA, the CDR3 is TGTGCCAGCAGCGTCACAGGGTTGCTAGAGGGAGAGACCCAGTACTTC. Protein product: CASSVTGLLEGETQYF. The complete variable domain, with remaining parts taken from reference TRBV11-3 and TRBJ2-5, reads EAGVVQSPRYKIIEKKQPVAFWCNPISGHNTLYWYLQNLGQGPELLIRYENEEAVDDSQLPKDRFSAERLKGVDSTLKIQPAELGDSAVYLCASSVTGLLEGETQYFGPGTRLLVL.

This chain connects TRBV3-1 to TRBJ2-1; D is uncertain. The DNA end is more similar to TRBJ2-4, so the J call may be wrong. The CDR3 runs 12 residues. Looked up from germline, CDR1 is LGHDT and CDR2 is YNNKEL (reference sequence). The CDR3 DNA is TGTGCCAGCAGCCCGGGTACAAACATTCAGTACTTC. The encoded protein is CASSPGTNIQYF.

This clonotype was picked up a small number of times. This chain connects TRBV14 to TRBJ1-1; D not resolved. This CDR3 region has 13 residues. The V gene lost 0 bases and the J gene lost 5 bases, with 7 bases spanning the gap. Looked up from germline, CDR1 is SGHDN and CDR2 is FVKESK. The CDR3, as DNA: TGTGCCAGCAGCCAAGACAGAGTAACTGAAGCTTTCTTT. Translating it yields CASSQDRVTEAFF.

About this clonotype: With a much larger clone just one base away, this may be a read error. The chain combines TRBV6-1 with TRBJ2-1, with 9 positions matching TRBD1. This CDR3 region has 16 residues. V was pared by 3 bases and J by 1 base, with 4 bases of the junction left unmatched. Germline values: CDR1 MNHNS, CDR2 SASEGT. CDR3: CASSESGQGSYNEQFF. DNA of the CDR3: TGTGCCAGCAGTGAGTCGGGACAGGGTTCCTACAATGAGCAGTTCTTC.

This clonotype was recorded many times. The rearrangement joins TRBV6-1 to TRBJ2-7, with 8 bases matching TRBD1. Trimming at V came to 2 bases and at J to 5 bases, leaving 8 bases not matched to a gene. The CDR3 is made up of 15 amino acids. Germline V lookup: CDR1 MNHNS, CDR2 SASEGT. CDR3 nucleotide sequence: TGTGCCAGCAGTGAATCCGGACAGGGAAGCCACGAGCAGTACTTC. Translation: CASSESGQGSHEQYF.

This clonotype has at least ten counts. This chain links TRBV27 with TRBJ2-3; 7 bases map to TRBD1. V gave up 8 bases and J gave up 2 bases; unmatched junction bases: 4. CDR3 length: 13 residues. Germline V lookup: CDR1 MNHEY, CDR2 SMNVEV (reference sequence). The CDR3 DNA follows: TGTGCCAGCGGGACAGCCTACACAGATACGCAGTATTTT. Amino acid sequence: CASGTAYTDTQYF.